Sequencing of this T cell receptor beta chain was carried out in a study of blood T cell repertoires in COVID-19. There are 14 residues in the CDR3. The ends lost 5 bases at V and 7 bases at J; junction bases unmatched: 10. Germline V gives CDR1 SGHDT, CDR2 YYEEEE. Measured with immunoSEQ multiplex PCR; TCRdb has only the in-frame clones, and not every one. This sample has around 200,000 clones; under 90% occur once, and the top ten carry around a sixth. The chain has TRBV5-6 and TRBJ2-5, with 8 bases that match TRBD2. The material sequenced was peripheral blood. This receptor was taken from a woman aged 80 or older with active or convalescent COVID-19. The CDR3 protein is CASSRGGPGWTQYF. The CDR3 region has the DNA TGTGCCAGCAGTCGGGGGGGGCCTGGCTGGACCCAGTACTTC.